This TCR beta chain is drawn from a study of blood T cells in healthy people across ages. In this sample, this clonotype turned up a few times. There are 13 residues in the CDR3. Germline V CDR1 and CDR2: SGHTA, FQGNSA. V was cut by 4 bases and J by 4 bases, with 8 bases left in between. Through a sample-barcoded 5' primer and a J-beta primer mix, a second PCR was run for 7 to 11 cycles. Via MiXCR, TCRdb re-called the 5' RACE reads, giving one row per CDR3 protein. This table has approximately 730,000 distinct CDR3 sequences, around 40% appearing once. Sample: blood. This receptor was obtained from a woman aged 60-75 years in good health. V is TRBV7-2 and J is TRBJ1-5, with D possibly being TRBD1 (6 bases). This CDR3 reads CASSSRGNQPQHF. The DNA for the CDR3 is TGTGCCAGCAGCTCAAGGGGGAATCAGCCCCAGCATTTT. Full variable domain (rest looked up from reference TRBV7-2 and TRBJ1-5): GAGVSQSPSNKVTEKGKDVELRCDPISGHTALYWYRQSLGQGLEFLIYFQGNSAPDKSGLPSDRFSAERTGGSVSTLTIQRTQQEDSAVYLCASSSRGNQPQHFGDGTRLSIL.